One and the same sample provided the 3 T cell receptor beta chains below, sequenced in a study of blood T cell repertoires in COVID-19. Repertoires were generated with immunoSEQ multiplex PCR, while TCRdb's copy carries only in-frame clones and drops some. The sample carries over 200,000 clones, approximately 84% recorded once. The specimen sequenced was peripheral blood. Source of these receptors: a man in his forties with active or convalescent COVID-19.

J is TRBJ2-1 and V is TRBV5-6; D might be TRBD2 (7 bases). The germline CDR1 and CDR2 sequences are SGHDT and YYEEEE. Trimming took off 1 base at V and 9 bases at J, with 17 bases between the two ends. This CDR3 is 15 amino acids long. This chain's CDR3 is CASSLTRGRSPEQFF. DNA for the CDR3: TGTGCCAGCAGCTTGACGCGGGGGCGTTCTCCTGAGCAGTTCTTC.

The chain recombines TRBV5-6 with TRBJ1-4, with unresolved D. From germline, CDR1 is SGHDT and CDR2 YYEEEE. V dropped 0 bases and J dropped 4 bases, with 7 bases sitting between them. The CDR3 covers 14 residues. This CDR3 is CASSLGGINEKLFF. The CDR3 coding sequence is TGTGCCAGCAGCTTGGGAGGAATTAATGAAAAACTGTTTTTT.

This clone was seen a handful of times. This same CDR3 is encoded by further DNA sequences in the sample. This chain links TRBV5-4 with TRBJ2-3; 13 bases are shared with TRBD2. Per germline, CDR1 SGHNT and CDR2 YYREEE (reference sequence). V trimming: 3 bases; J trimming: 0 bases; junction bases outside the gene matches: 4. This CDR3 comprises 17 residues. CDR3 loop: CASSSGTSGTSTDTQYF. The CDR3 bases are TGTGCCAGCAGCTCCGGGACTAGCGGGACTAGCACAGATACGCAGTATTTT.